The 32 T cell receptor beta chains reported below all come from one sample, sequenced in a study of CD8 T cells in ankylosing spondylitis. TCRdb reprocessed the 5' RACE reads via MiXCR and lists one record per CDR3 protein. Altogether about 160,000 distinct CDR3 sequences are present, 18% being singletons, with the ten largest covering roughly 8%. Sequencing was performed on blood, either unsorted or a sorted T cell fraction (not recorded which). The receptors here all came from a male donor with ankylosing spondylitis or in good health (not recorded which).

This clonotype was observed many times. The CDR3: CATTRDGNTGELFF. The CDR3 DNA follows: TGTGCCACCACCAGAGACGGGAACACCGGGGAGCTGTTTTTT. This chain uses TRBV24-1 with TRBJ2-2; D remains ambiguous. CDR1 is KGHDR, CDR2 SFDVKD, per germline. The CDR3 is made up of 14 amino acids. The V and J ends lost 8 bases and 1 base respectively, with 10 bases between them.

This clonotype was detected ten times or more. This rearrangement joins TRBV12-3 or TRBV12-4 to TRBJ2-7, with 15 bases matching TRBD2. This CDR3 spans 17 amino acids. The junction had 5 bases not matched to a gene; V was cut back by 3 bases and J by 2 bases. The CDR3 region is CASSFGLAGGIAYEQYF. The CDR3 DNA sequence: TGTGCCAGCAGTTTCGGACTAGCGGGAGGGATCGCCTACGAGCAGTACTTC.

This clonotype was observed at least ten times. V usage is TRBV29-1 and J usage is TRBJ2-3; 8 bases are a match to TRBD2. Losses at the gene ends were 7 bases for V and 5 bases for J; bases not matched to a gene: 14. CDR1 is SQVTM, CDR2 ANQGSEA, per germline. The CDR3 contains 15 residues. The CDR3 region has the DNA TGCAGCGACTTGCCGGGACTGCTAGCGGGAGATACGCAGTATTTT. Its translation is CSDLPGLLAGDTQYF.

The genes are TRBV5-1 and TRBJ2-5; TRBD2 agrees at 7 bases. V dropped 4 bases and J dropped 7; count of bases not matched to a gene: 7. Germline V CDR1 and CDR2: SGHRS, YFSETQ. CDR3 length: 13 residues. In nucleotides, the CDR3 is TGCGCCAGCAGCCTCCTGGGGGAGGGGACCCAGTACTTC. Translated: CASSLLGEGTQYF.

This clonotype was counted once. The chain recombines TRBV14 with TRBJ1-1; D remains ambiguous. V lost 4 bases to trimming and J lost 11 bases, with 14 bases between them. The CDR3 covers 12 residues. Germline CDR1 SGHDN, CDR2 FVKESK. In DNA form, the CDR3 reads TGTGCCAGCAGCCCGCTTCGAGGGTCTGCTTTCTTT. Translation gives CASSPLRGSAFF.

This clonotype was picked up many times. The chain combines TRBV5-1 with TRBJ2-7; maybe TRBD1 (7 bases). The CDR3 consists of 14 residues. Trimming took 4 bases from V and 2 from J, leaving 13 bases between them. CDR1 and CDR2 (germline): SGHRS, YFSETQ. CDR3: CASSRGTETYEQYF. DNA of the CDR3: TGCGCCAGCAGCCGGGGGACAGAAACCTACGAGCAGTACTTC.

This clonotype has a handful of counts. The chain is built from TRBV12-3 or TRBV12-4 and TRBJ2-3, with TRBD2 matching 9 bases. The CDR3 is 17 amino acids. V trimming: 6 bases; J trimming: 4 bases; junction bases outside the gene matches: 14. The CDR3 region has the DNA TGTGCCAGCAGGCGCCCTCCTAGCGGGATCATTGCAGATACGCAGTATTTT. The encoded protein is CASRRPPSGIIADTQYF.

The CDR3 coding sequence is TGCGCCAGCAGCTTTAATGTCCGACCGTTGGGCTCTGGGGCCAACGTCCTGACTTTC. Protein: CASSFNVRPLGSGANVLTF. The V call is TRBV5-1, the J call TRBJ2-6; D gene uncertain. Germline V CDR1 and CDR2: SGHRS, YFSETQ. The CDR3 totals 19 residues. V shed 2 bases and J shed 0 bases, with 18 bases lying between them.

This clonotype was observed at least ten times. The chain combines TRBV7-8 with TRBJ2-7; D ambiguous. Germline V gives CDR1 SGHVS, CDR2 FQNEAQ. The CDR3 is made up of 13 amino acids. The germline V and J ends were trimmed by 3 bases and 2 bases, with 8 bases remaining between them. The CDR3 coding sequence is TGTGCCAGCAGCTTCCAAGTAGCCTACGAGCAGTACTTC. It yields the protein CASSFQVAYEQYF.

This clonotype was seen a few times. This chain joins TRBV7-9 and TRBJ1-1; D remains unclear. V was trimmed by 1 base and J by 2 bases, leaving 11 bases between them. CDR3 length: 15 residues. The germline V gene encodes CDR1 SEHNR and CDR2 FQNEAQ (reference sequence). The CDR3 DNA sequence: TGTGCCAGCAGCTTAGTGGCCGGCAGCAACACTGAAGCTTTCTTT. Amino acids: CASSLVAGSNTEAFF. Filled out from reference TRBV7-9 and TRBJ1-1, the complete variable domain reads DTGVSQNPRHKITKRGQNVTFRCDPISEHNRLYWYRQTLGQGPEFLTYFQNEAQLEKSRLLSDRFSAERPKGSFSTLEIQRTEQGDSAMYLCASSLVAGSNTEAFFGQGTRLTVV.

V gene TRBV6-6 combines with J gene TRBJ2-5, with D possibly being TRBD2 (6 bases). Germline V CDR1 and CDR2: MNHNY, SVGAGI (reference sequence). The length of the CDR3 is 14 residues. V shed 2 bases and J shed 4 bases, with 11 bases lying between them. The CDR3 DNA reads as TGTGCCAGCAGTTACGGAGGGAATCGAGAGACCCAGTACTTC. Protein: CASSYGGNRETQYF.

The chain uses TRBV27 and TRBJ2-3; TRBD2 aligns across 8 bases. This CDR3 comprises 18 residues. Unmatched junction bases numbered 19, after V lost 7 bases and J lost 4 bases. Germline V gives CDR1 MNHEY, CDR2 SMNVEV (reference sequence). In DNA form, the CDR3 reads TGTGCCAGCATACTAGCGGATTACTCAACCTCCGAGGCAGATACGCAGTATTTT. Amino acid sequence: CASILADYSTSEADTQYF.

At least ten counts were recorded for this clonotype. J is TRBJ1-2 and V is TRBV6-2 or TRBV6-3, with D possibly being TRBD1 (5 bases). With 0 bases removed from V and 3 bases from J, the gap between germline ends came to 20 bases. CDR1 is MNHEY and CDR2 is SVGEGT in the germline V gene. The CDR3 consists of 18 residues. The CDR3 coding sequence is TGTGCCAGCAGTTACTCGACGACAGACCTCATTGGGGACTATGGCTACACCTTC. Encoded protein: CASSYSTTDLIGDYGYTF.

This clonotype was observed at least ten times. V usage is TRBV20-1 and J usage is TRBJ2-7; possible D gene TRBD1, 5 bases. V dropped 0 bases and J dropped 5 bases, with 14 bases sitting between them. The germline V gene encodes CDR1 DFQATT and CDR2 SNEGSKA (reference sequence). The CDR3 covers 14 residues. The CDR3 sequence is CSARDFQGNNEQYF. DNA of the CDR3: TGCAGTGCTAGAGATTTTCAGGGTAACAACGAGCAGTACTTC.

This sequence joins TRBV11-2 and TRBJ2-5, with TRBD1 identical over 7 bases. The germline V gene encodes CDR1 SGHAT and CDR2 FQNNGV. The CDR3 is 15 amino acids. The trim removed 0 bases at V and 2 bases at J, leaving 3 bases unmatched. The DNA for the CDR3 is TGTGCCAGCAGCTTAGATGGGACAGCTCAAGAGACCCAGTACTTC. This sequence encodes CASSLDGTAQETQYF.

The V and J genes are TRBV10-1 and TRBJ1-1, with a weak D call TRBD1 (6 bases). This CDR3 region has 13 residues. The V and J ends lost 8 bases and 0 bases respectively, with 10 bases between them. Germline V gene data show CDR1 as WNHNN and CDR2 as SYGVQD (reference sequence). CDR3 amino acids: CASSTGMNTEAFF. The CDR3 DNA reads as TGCGCCAGCTCGACAGGCATGAACACTGAAGCTTTCTTT.

Remarks on this clonotype: A much larger clone sits a single nucleotide away, making a read error possible. The chain couples TRBV20-1 to TRBJ2-7; no definite D call. V lost 0 bases and J lost 1, with 13 bases in between. This CDR3 is 15 amino acids long. Germline V gene lookup returns CDR1 DFQATT and CDR2 SNEGSKA (reference sequence). This chain's CDR3 is CSARDPNRGSYEQYF. Here the CDR3 DNA reads TGCAGTGCTAGAGATCCGAACAGAGGATCCTACGAGCAGTACTTC.

This clonotype was picked up many times. The V call is TRBV25-1, the J call TRBJ1-4; D is unresolved. Germline V lookup: CDR1 MGHDK, CDR2 SYGVNS. Trimming left V 8 bases short and J 5 bases short, with 12 bases between. The CDR3 is made up of 13 amino acids. The CDR3 spells CASGALGNEKLFF. In DNA, the CDR3 is TGTGCCAGCGGAGCCCTAGGGAATGAAAAACTGTTTTTT. Together with reference TRBV25-1 and TRBJ1-4, the CDR3 gives the full variable domain: EADIYQTPRYLVIGTGKKITLECSQTMGHDKMYWYQQDPGMELHLIHYSYGVNSTEKGDLSSESTVSRIRTEHFPLTLESARPSHTSQYLCASGALGNEKLFFGSGTQLSVL.

This clonotype was seen repeatedly, ten times or more. The chain uses TRBV10-2 and TRBJ2-3; 8 bases map to TRBD2. The CDR3 contains 17 residues. Trimming at V came to 0 bases and at J to 4 bases, leaving 9 bases not matched to a gene. Germline lookup yields CDR1 WSHSY and CDR2 SAAADI. The CDR3 sequence is CASSESKGLAGADTQYF. The CDR3 DNA is TGCGCCAGCAGTGAGTCGAAAGGTCTAGCGGGTGCAGATACGCAGTATTTT.

This clonotype was seen a few times. The rearrangement joins TRBV5-5 to TRBJ2-2; D might be TRBD2 (5 bases). CDR3 length equals 15 residues. Trimming stripped 4 bases from V and 0 bases from J, with 10 bases between. Germline-derived CDR1 and CDR2 are SGHKS and YYEKEE (reference sequence). CDR3 in DNA: TGTGCCAGCAGCCAGGAACTAGCGAACACCGGGGAGCTGTTTTTT. It specifies CASSQELANTGELFF.

The sample holds a few counts of this clonotype. This chain links TRBV27 with TRBJ1-1; TRBD1 aligns across 7 bases. The V and J ends lost 6 bases and 1 base, in that order; junction bases with no gene match: 5. The CDR3 has 14 residues. Germline V gives CDR1 MNHEY, CDR2 SMNVEV (reference sequence). The CDR3, as DNA: TGTGCCAGCAGCCTGGGACAGCAGAACACTGAAGCTTTCTTT. Translated, it gives CASSLGQQNTEAFF.

This clonotype showed up many times. The rearrangement joins TRBV5-1 to TRBJ2-1; 12 bases match TRBD2. V was clipped by 3 bases and J by 7 bases; unmatched bases: 5. The CDR3 consists of 15 residues. Germline V CDR1 and CDR2: SGHRS, YFSETQ. The CDR3, as DNA: TGCGCCAGCAGCTACCTAGCGGGAGGGATGAATGAGCAGTTCTTC. Residues: CASSYLAGGMNEQFF. The full variable domain, its missing parts supplied by reference TRBV5-1 and TRBJ2-1, is KAGVTQTPRYLIKTRGQQVTLSCSPISGHRSVSWYQQTPGQGLQFLFEYFSETQRNKGNFPGRFSGRQFSNSRSEMNVSTLELGDSALYLCASSYLAGGMNEQFFGPGTRLTVL.

This clonotype was recorded many times. The rearrangement uses TRBV5-1 and TRBJ1-1, with 9 bases that match TRBD1. CDR1 is SGHRS and CDR2 is YFSETQ in the germline V gene. The length of the CDR3 is 14 residues. With V trimmed by 2 bases and J by 6 bases, 5 bases remained unmatched. CDR3 sequence: CASSLHRGLAEAFF. Here the CDR3 DNA reads TGCGCCAGCAGCTTACACAGGGGGCTCGCTGAAGCTTTCTTT.

This clonotype was observed a few times. This rearrangement joins TRBV7-8 to TRBJ2-1; 9 bases align to TRBD2. This CDR3 contains 12 residues. Germline-derived CDR1 and CDR2 are SGHVS and FQNEAQ. The junction had 3 bases not matched to a gene; V was cut back by 7 bases and J by 8 bases. Here the CDR3 reads CASTWTSDEQFF. The DNA for the CDR3 is TGTGCCAGCACTTGGACTAGCGATGAGCAGTTCTTC.

This clonotype was observed at least ten times. J is TRBJ1-1 and V is TRBV5-6; tentatively, D is TRBD1 (6 bases). In germline, CDR1 is SGHDT, CDR2 YYEEEE. This CDR3 comprises 14 residues. V gave up 2 bases and J gave up 6 bases, with 14 bases separating them. This CDR3 is CASSFGGGGAEAFF. For the CDR3, the DNA is TGTGCCAGCAGCTTTGGGGGCGGTGGCGCTGAAGCTTTCTTT.

This clonotype was recorded at least ten times. The chain has TRBV5-1 and TRBJ2-7, with 7 bases identical to TRBD2. CDR1 is SGHRS, CDR2 YFSETQ, per germline. With 0 bases clipped from V and 0 bases from J, the junction kept 12 bases outside the gene matches. This CDR3 has 18 amino acids. The CDR3 nucleotides are TGCGCCAGCAGCTTGGCAGTTCGTCCTAGCGGAGGCTCCTACGAGCAGTACTTC. Translation: CASSLAVRPSGGSYEQYF.

Many counts were recorded for this clonotype. This chain joins TRBV20-1 and TRBJ2-1; 12 positions agree with TRBD2. The CDR3 length is 15 residues. The germline gives CDR1 DFQATT, CDR2 SNEGSKA (reference sequence). V lost 6 bases to trimming and J lost 9 bases; unmatched junction nucleotides: 12. The CDR3 sequence is CSAPSSLAGGREQFF. The CDR3 DNA reads TGCAGTGCCCCTTCCTCGCTAGCGGGAGGGCGTGAGCAGTTCTTC.

This clonotype was picked up many times. The gene calls are TRBV3-1 and TRBJ2-7, with TRBD1 identical over 7 bases. The CDR3 is 13 residues long. Germline lookup yields CDR1 LGHDT and CDR2 YNNKEL (reference sequence). The ends lost 4 bases at V and 7 bases at J; junction bases unmatched: 7. The CDR3 nucleotides read TGTGCCAGCAGCCCGACAGGGTTGAGGGAGCAGTACTTC. Amino acids: CASSPTGLREQYF.

This chain links TRBV5-6 with TRBJ2-6, with D uncertain. The germline CDR1 and CDR2 sequences are SGHDT and YYEEEE. V lost 2 bases and J 3 bases, leaving 0 bases between the germline ends. The CDR3 runs 12 residues. The CDR3 is CASSFGANVLTF. In nucleotides, the CDR3 is TGTGCCAGCAGCTTTGGGGCCAACGTCCTGACTTTC.

The rearrangement links TRBV6-1 to TRBJ2-7, with 10 bases matching TRBD1. The V gene's germline CDR1 is MNHNS and CDR2 SASEGT. This CDR3 is 16 amino acids long. Unmatched junction bases numbered 5, after V lost 0 bases and J lost 3 bases. CDR3 in DNA: TGTGCCAGCAGTGAAGCACCGTGGACAGGGGGCTACGAGCAGTACTTC. It specifies CASSEAPWTGGYEQYF.

The rearrangement links TRBV30 to TRBJ1-5, with a tentative D call TRBD1 (5 bases). This CDR3 contains 13 residues. V was trimmed by 0 bases and J by 4 bases, leaving 7 bases between them. Germline assignment: CDR1 GTSNPN and CDR2 SVGIG (reference sequence). The CDR3 DNA is TGTGCCTGGAGTGTACAGGAGAATCAGCCCCAGCATTTT. The encoded protein is CAWSVQENQPQHF.

In this sample, this clonotype turned up many times. The chain employs TRBV12-3 or TRBV12-4 and TRBJ2-3, with D possibly TRBD1 on 6 matching bases. The germline V and J ends were trimmed by 9 bases and 6 bases, with 10 bases remaining between them. The CDR3 is made up of 11 amino acids. CDR3 in amino acids: CASSQGDTQYF. CDR3 sequence (DNA): TGTGCCAGTAGCCAGGGGGATACGCAGTATTTT.